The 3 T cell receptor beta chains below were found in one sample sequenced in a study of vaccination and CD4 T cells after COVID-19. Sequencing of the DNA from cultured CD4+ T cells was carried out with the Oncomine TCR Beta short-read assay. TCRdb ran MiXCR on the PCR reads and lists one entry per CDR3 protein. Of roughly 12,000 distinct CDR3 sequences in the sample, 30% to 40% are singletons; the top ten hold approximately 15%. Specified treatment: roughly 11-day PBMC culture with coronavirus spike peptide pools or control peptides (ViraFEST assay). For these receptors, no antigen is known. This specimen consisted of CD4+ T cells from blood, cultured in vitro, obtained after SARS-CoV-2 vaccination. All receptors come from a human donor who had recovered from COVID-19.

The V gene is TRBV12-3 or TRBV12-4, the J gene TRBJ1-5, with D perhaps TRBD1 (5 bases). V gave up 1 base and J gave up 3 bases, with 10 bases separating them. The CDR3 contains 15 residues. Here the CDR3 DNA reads TGTGCCAGCAGTTTAGATGGCAGGGACAATCAGCCCCAGCATTTT. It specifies CASSLDGRDNQPQHF.

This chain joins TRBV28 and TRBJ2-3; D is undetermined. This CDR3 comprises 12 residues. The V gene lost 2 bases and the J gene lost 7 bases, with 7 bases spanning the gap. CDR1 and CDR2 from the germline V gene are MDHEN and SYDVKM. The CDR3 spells CASSLAGYTQYF. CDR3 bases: TGTGCCAGCAGTTTAGCAGGCTATACGCAGTATTTT.

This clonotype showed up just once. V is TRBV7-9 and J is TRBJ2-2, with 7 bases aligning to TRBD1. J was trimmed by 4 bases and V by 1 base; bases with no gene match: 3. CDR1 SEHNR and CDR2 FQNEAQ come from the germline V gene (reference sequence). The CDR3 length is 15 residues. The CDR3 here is CASSLGTGPTGELFF. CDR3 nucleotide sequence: TGTGCCAGCAGCTTAGGGACAGGCCCCACCGGGGAGCTGTTTTTT.